The 6 T cell receptor beta chains listed next were all sequenced from one sample in a study of Tregs in tolerant kidney transplant recipients (dated by TCRdb to between 2018 and 2021). What this sample's time point label stands for: blood sample drawn before combined kidney and bone marrow transplant. Library preparation was by the immunoSEQ multiplex PCR assay. TCRdb holds this immuneACCESS table with in-frame rearrangements only. Some clones are missing; in checked studies, unresolved V genes explain under half, and the rest has no known cause. This sample has around 98,000 clones in its table, and 93% of those were observed once. In total, the top ten clones hold 0.46% of the sample. The starting material was CD4+ T cells from blood, obtained before the transplant. The source of these receptors is a human donor who received a combined kidney and bone marrow transplant.

The chain recombines TRBV9 with TRBJ1-1, with 8 bases fitting TRBD1. Germline V gene data show CDR1 as SGDLS and CDR2 as YYNGEE. This CDR3 is built from 17 residues. V trimming: 3 bases; J trimming: 1 base; junction bases outside the gene matches: 11. The CDR3 DNA reads as TGTGCCAGCAGCGCCAGGACAGGGTTGGAAGGGAACACTGAAGCTTTCTTT. Translated: CASSARTGLEGNTEAFF.

The chain joins TRBV28 to TRBJ2-5, with 7 bases aligning to TRBD2. CDR1 and CDR2 (germline): MDHEN, SYDVKM. The CDR3 extends over 15 amino acids. V trimming: 5 bases; J trimming: 5 bases; junction bases outside the gene matches: 11. CDR3 coding DNA: TGTGCCAGCAGTCCCCCGGGACTATCGAAGGAGACCCAGTACTTC. It translates to CASSPPGLSKETQYF.

A few counts support this clone. CDR3 amino acids: CAISEVWTGASTDYGYTF. The CDR3 DNA is TGTGCCATCAGTGAGGTCTGGACAGGGGCCTCGACCGATTATGGCTACACCTTC. J is TRBJ1-2 and V is TRBV10-3; TRBD1 matches 9 bases. Losses at the gene ends were 2 bases for V and 5 bases for J; bases not matched to a gene: 15. Germline V gives CDR1 ENHRY, CDR2 SYGVKD. The CDR3 runs 18 residues.

The rearrangement uses TRBV6-6 and TRBJ1-2; D is undetermined. V was cut by 11 bases and J by 3 bases, with 16 bases left in between. CDR1 and CDR2 from the germline V gene are MNHNY and SVGAGI (reference sequence). The CDR3 runs to 13 residues. The CDR3 sequence is CAASGGNYYGYTF. For the CDR3, the DNA is TGTGCCGCATCGGGAGGGAACTACTATGGCTACACCTTC.

The table lists this clone with a few counts. The chain is built from TRBV10-3 and TRBJ2-7; 7 nucleotides align to TRBD1. Germline trimming cut 6 bases from V and 5 bases from J; bases unmatched to any gene: 1. This CDR3 contains 11 residues. Per germline, CDR1 ENHRY and CDR2 SYGVKD. The CDR3 sequence: CAIRTGNEQYF. In DNA, the CDR3 is TGTGCCATCAGGACAGGGAACGAGCAGTACTTC.

The V call is TRBV6-6, the J call TRBJ2-7; 8 bases align to TRBD1. This CDR3 contains 16 residues. CDR1 and CDR2 from the germline V gene are MNHNY and SVGAGI (reference sequence). With 0 bases clipped from V and 0 bases from J, the junction kept 4 bases outside the gene matches. In nucleotides, the CDR3 is TGTGCCAGCAGTTACTCGGGGACAGGCCACTCCTACGAGCAGTACTTC. It specifies CASSYSGTGHSYEQYF.